These T cell receptor beta chains were read from a single sample in a study of OX40 agonist ivuxolimab in advanced cancers. Clones were sequenced by immunoSEQ multiplex PCR, and TCRdb holds only the in-frame ones, with some missing. The sample lists more than 85,000 clones; 90% to 95% were seen once. Source: CD4+ or CD8+ T cells sorted from blood, taken in a trial of the OX40 agonist ivuxolimab. The receptors originated from an adult with an advanced solid tumor such as melanoma, head and neck, liver or kidney cancer. Each CDR3 is given with its conserved first and last residue. A D gene is named only where the DNA matches it firmly. Some rows have no size entry. The others give once, few or many, or a class for an expanded clone.

clone_size	v_call	j_call	d_call	cdr3_nt	cdr3_aa
.	TRBV13	TRBJ2-7	TRBD1	TGTGCCAGCACCCGTTATAAGGGACAGGGGGGCTTC	CASTRYKGQGGF
.	TRBV28	TRBJ1-1	TRBD1	TGTGCCAGCAGTTTGCTCGTCCCGGGACAGGGAACGGGCATCAACACTGAAGCTTTCTTT	CASSLLVPGQGTGINTEAFF
.	TRBV28	TRBJ2-5	.	TGTGCCAGCAAGGGATTGAGCGGGCGAATCCAAGAGACCCAGTACTTC	CASKGLSGRIQETQYF
few	TRBV5-6	TRBJ1-4	.	TGTGCCAGCAGCTTGCCAACTAATGAAAAACTGTTTTTT	CASSLPTNEKLFF
.	TRBV7-3	TRBJ2-3	.	TGTGCCAGCAGCTTAACTAGTGGGGATACGCAGTATTTT	CASSLTSGDTQYF
once	TRBV10-3	TRBJ2-3	TRBD2	TGTGCCATCAGTTGGGCTAGCGGGAGGTCAGATACGCAGTATTTT	CAISWASGRSDTQYF
.	TRBV7-2	TRBJ2-5	.	TGTGCCAGCAGCTCTACAGCCGCGCAAGAGACCCAGTACTTC	CASSSTAAQETQYF
.	TRBV28	TRBJ2-6	TRBD1	TGTGCCACACCCGGGACAGATAGCTCTGGGGCCAACGTCCTGACTTTC	CATPGTDSSGANVLTF
.	TRBV20-1	TRBJ1-1	.	TGCAGTGCTAGGAAGGGAGTTGAAGCTTTCTTT	CSARKGVEAFF
.	TRBV18	TRBJ2-1	.	TGTGCCAGCTCACCCCGACGGGGTGACAATGAGCAGTTCTTC	CASSPRRGDNEQFF
.	TRBV4-2	TRBJ1-5	.	TGTGCCAGCAGCCCTACAGGGATTTATAGCAATCAGCCCCAGCATTTT	CASSPTGIYSNQPQHF
.	TRBV11-2	TRBJ2-3	.	TGTGCCAGCAGACTCCCCTCGGCAGATACGCAGTATTTT	CASRLPSADTQYF
.	TRBV11-3	TRBJ2-3	TRBD1	TGTGCCAGCAGCCCCGGACAGGGAGCCACAGATACGCAGTATTTT	CASSPGQGATDTQYF
.	TRBV19	TRBJ2-2	.	TGTGCCAGTAGAGTGGGTCTGGGGCTGAACACCGGGGAGCTGTTTTTT	CASRVGLGLNTGELFF
.	TRBV5-1	TRBJ2-3	.	TGCGCCAGCAGCGAGACTAGTGGGACAGATACGCAGTATTTT	CASSETSGTDTQYF
.	TRBV9	TRBJ1-2	.	TGTGCCAGCAGCGCCTATACGGGATATGGCTACACCTTC	CASSAYTGYGYTF
few	TRBV5-6	TRBJ2-7	.	TGTGCCAGCAGCTTGGCCTACAGCTCCTACGAGCAGTACTTC	CASSLAYSSYEQYF
.	TRBV2	TRBJ2-5	.	TGTGCCAGCAGTTTGGGTCGGGGTGAGACCCAGTACTTC	CASSLGRGETQYF
.	TRBV12-5	TRBJ2-3	TRBD2	TGTGCTAGTGGTTTGGGACTAGCGGGACCTAGCACAGATACGCAGTATTTT	CASGLGLAGPSTDTQYF
.	TRBV6-5	TRBJ2-7	.	TGTGCCAGCACCCCCCGTGAGGGTATTTACGAGCAGTACTTC	CASTPREGIYEQYF
.	TRBV19	TRBJ2-3	.	TGTGCCAGTAGCCGCCGGGTAGCGACCACAGATACGCAGTATTTT	CASSRRVATTDTQYF
once	TRBV7-3	TRBJ1-4	.	TGTGCCAGCAGCTTAGGTCCCAGAGAAAAACTGTTTTTT	CASSLGPREKLFF
.	TRBV5-1	TRBJ1-5	.	TGCGCCAGCAGCTTGGGGGGCGGTCTAGGGAGCAATCAGCCCCAGCATTTT	CASSLGGGLGSNQPQHF
.	TRBV5-1	TRBJ2-3	.	TGCGCCAGCAGCTTGCGGGCCGGGGGCACAGATACGCAGTATTTT	CASSLRAGGTDTQYF